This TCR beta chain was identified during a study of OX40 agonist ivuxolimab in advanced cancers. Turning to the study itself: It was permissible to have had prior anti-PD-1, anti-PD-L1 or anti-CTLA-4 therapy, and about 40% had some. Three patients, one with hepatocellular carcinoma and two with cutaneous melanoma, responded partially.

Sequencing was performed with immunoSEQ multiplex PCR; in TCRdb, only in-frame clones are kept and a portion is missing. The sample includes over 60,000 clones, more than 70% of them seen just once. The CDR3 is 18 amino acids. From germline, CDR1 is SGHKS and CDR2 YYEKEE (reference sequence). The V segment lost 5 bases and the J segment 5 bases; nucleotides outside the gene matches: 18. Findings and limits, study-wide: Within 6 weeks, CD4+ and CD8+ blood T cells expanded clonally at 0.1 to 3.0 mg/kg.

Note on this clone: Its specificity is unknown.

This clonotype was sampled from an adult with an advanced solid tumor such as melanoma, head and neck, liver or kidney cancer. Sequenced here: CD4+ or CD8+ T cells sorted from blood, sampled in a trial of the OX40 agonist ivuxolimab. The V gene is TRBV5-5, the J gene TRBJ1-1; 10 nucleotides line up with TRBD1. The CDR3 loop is CASSLGPPRQGASTEAFF. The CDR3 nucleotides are TGTGCCAGCAGTCTTGGACCCCCCAGACAGGGGGCGAGTACTGAAGCTTTCTTT.